The 10 T cell receptor beta chains given below trace back to one sample, sequenced in a study of breast tumors, draining lymph nodes, adjacent tissues (dated by TCRdb to the mid-2010s). Libraries were made using multiplex PCR. The sample was run on an Illumina HiSeq 2000. TCRdb passed the public sequencing reads through fastp at Q25 and MiXCR, retaining productive beta sequences. Rows with a matching CDR3 protein are joined into one entry that keeps the most common DNA and genes. The sample table holds some 110,000 distinct CDR3 sequences, of which roughly 29% were seen once. In total, the top ten clones hold approximately 5.4% of the sample. The lymph node samples were taken from the axillary draining lymph nodes of breast cancer patients. Sequencing was performed on axillary lymph node tissue. These receptors all come from a female donor with breast cancer. Some clones in this sample may be carry-over from other donors' samples.

The gene calls are TRBV20-1 and TRBJ2-7, with 7 bases fitting TRBD1. The CDR3 has 13 residues. CDR1 and CDR2 from the germline V gene are DFQATT and SNEGSKA (reference sequence). The V segment lost 6 bases and the J segment 4 bases; nucleotides outside the gene matches: 9. The CDR3 nucleotides are TGCAGTGCCTCCCGGGACAGTGGGTACGAGCAGTACTTC. Amino acids: CSASRDSGYEQYF.

V usage is TRBV11-2 and J usage is TRBJ2-5; a possible D gene is TRBD2 (5 bases). Germline loops: CDR1 SGHAT, CDR2 FQNNGV. The CDR3 totals 16 residues. Deletions cut 4 bases from V and 5 bases from J, with 20 bases between. In nucleotides, the CDR3 is TGTGCCAGCAGCTACCTTAGTGTGTCAGGAGGTGAGACCCAGTACTTC. Its protein product is CASSYLSVSGGETQYF.

This clonotype was observed a few times. A much larger clone differs from this one at a single base, so this may be a read error. The V gene is TRBV5-6, the J gene TRBJ1-3, with D possibly being TRBD1 (5 bases). Germline V CDR1 and CDR2: SGHDT, YYEEEE. The CDR3 spans 15 residues. V was trimmed by 1 base and J by 1 base, leaving 9 bases between them. The DNA of the CDR3 is TGTGCCAGCAGCTTGAGAGGGGCGTCTGGAAACACCATATATTTT. Protein: CASSLRGASGNTIYF.

This clonotype came up a few times. A much larger clone differs from this one at a single base, so this may be a read error. J is TRBJ2-5 and V is TRBV6-5; possibly TRBD1 for D (5 bases). CDR1 MNHEY and CDR2 SVGAGI come from the germline V gene. Deletions cut 5 bases from V and 2 bases from J, with 15 bases between. The CDR3 contains 15 residues. CDR3 DNA: TGTGCCAGCAGTCATGTAGACAGAGGACAAGAGACCCAGTACTTC. Protein sequence: CASSHVDRGQETQYF.

This clonotype has more than one count but fewer than ten. V usage is TRBV9 and J usage is TRBJ1-1; D is unresolved. The CDR3 extends over 14 amino acids. V was shortened by 1 base and J by 1 base, with 8 bases between the two germline ends. Germline V lookup: CDR1 SGDLS, CDR2 YYNGEE. The DNA for the CDR3 is TGTGCCAGCAGCGTAACCCCTGAGAACACTGAAGCTTTCTTT. Translation: CASSVTPENTEAFF.

This clonotype was detected many times. The rearrangement uses TRBV7-2 and TRBJ2-3; D is undetermined. Trimming removed 7 bases at V and 6 bases at J, with 8 bases between. The CDR3 is made up of 11 amino acids. CDR1 and CDR2 from the germline V gene are SGHTA and FQGNSA. The CDR3 reads CASILGDTQYF. CDR3 DNA: TGTGCCAGCATCCTCGGGGATACGCAGTATTTT.

The chain is built from TRBV5-1 and TRBJ1-5, with D perhaps TRBD1 (5 bases). The CDR3 covers 17 residues. V lost 4 bases to trimming and J lost 11 bases, with 28 bases between them. Looked up from germline, CDR1 is SGHRS and CDR2 is YFSETQ. CDR3 sequence: CASSPGTRPSYQETQHF. The CDR3 region has the DNA TGCGCCAGCAGCCCAGGGACTAGACCTTCGTACCAAGAGACCCAGCATTTT.

This clonotype turned up a few times. This could be a read error, since a much larger clone is one nucleotide away. The V gene is TRBV5-8, the J gene TRBJ1-2; D call uncertain. The germline V gene has CDR1 SGHTS and CDR2 YDEGEE. CDR3 size: 14 residues. Trimming left V 1 base short and J 4 bases short, with 11 bases between. In nucleotides, the CDR3 is TGTGCCAGCAGCTTGAGGATAGCGAGCTATGGCTACACCTTC. The encoded protein is CASSLRIASYGYTF.

To note about this clonotype: A much larger clone differs from this one at a single base, so this may be a read error. This chain connects TRBV6-5 to TRBJ2-7; 12 bases agree with TRBD2. CDR3 length: 15 amino acids. Trimming removed 7 bases from V and 1 base from J; junction bases left unmatched: 5. From germline, CDR1 is MNHEY and CDR2 SVGAGI. The CDR3 DNA follows: TGTGCCAGCAAGCCCGGACTAGCGGGGTCCTACGAGCAGTACTTC. This sequence encodes CASKPGLAGSYEQYF.

This clonotype came up many times. The rearrangement links TRBV5-1 to TRBJ2-7; TRBD1 matches 10 bases. The V gene's germline CDR1 is SGHRS and CDR2 YFSETQ. Trimming took 6 bases from V and 7 from J; bases not matched to a gene: 4. This CDR3 region has 12 residues. This CDR3 reads CASTGQGKEQYF. CDR3 nucleotide sequence: TGCGCCAGCACGGGACAGGGGAAAGAGCAGTACTTC.